This T cell receptor (beta chain) comes out of a study of Ad26.COV2.S vaccination and SARS-CoV-2 variants. Across the whole study: Each vaccinee took Ad26.COV2.S intramuscularly, once or twice 56 days apart.

This clone occurred once. Treatment defined: roughly 18 received Ad26.COV2.S at low or high dose, single or two shots; 5 received placebo; per-sample allocation not given. Day 63 after the first injection of vaccine or placebo was the sampling time. A Boston donor was an adult aged 18-55 years. Profiling relied on immunoSEQ multiplex PCR, and the TCRdb table lists in-frame clones only, not all of them. This sample has around 320,000 clones, with 70% to 90% found just once. V was cut by 7 bases and J by 1 base, with 14 bases left in between. Germline V gene data show CDR1 as MNHEY and CDR2 as SVGEGT. The CDR3 runs to 14 residues.

The clonotype originates from a person aged 18-60 years who received the Ad26.COV2.S COVID-19 vaccine or a placebo. This sample comprised peripheral blood, obtained in a trial of Ad26.COV2.S vaccine versus placebo. This sequence joins TRBV6-2 or TRBV6-3 and TRBJ2-7; D unclear. This CDR3 reads CASTPHMGSYEQYF. The CDR3 coding sequence is TGTGCCAGCACCCCCCACATGGGGTCCTACGAGCAGTACTTC.